This entry describes one TCR beta chain. Antigen unknown. This specimen comes from a study of cytomegalovirus exposure and HLA in healthy donors. Study-level information: Earlier, 150 million to 200 million T cells were analyzed, and approximately 110 million unique TCR beta sequences were found among them. Around 76% of 398 genotyped donors fell in the Caucasian-associated ancestry cluster.

Study-wide findings and caveats: When analyzed later, a missense DCLRE1C variant was found to be linked to TCR beta V- and J-gene trimming.

Amplification used 60 Vbeta primers and 13 Jbeta primers. The repertoire was sequenced with immunoSEQ multiplex PCR; TCRdb's copy has only in-frame clones and lacks some. The sample holds approximately 200,000 clones; over 75% are singletons and the top ten take 0.2% to 0.25%. The TCR was taken from a girl aged 2 to 9 in good health and CMV-seronegative. The sequenced material came from PBMCs.

The CDR3 protein is CASSLARDRSPLHF. The CDR3 DNA reads TGTGCCAGCAGCTTGGCCAGGGACAGGTCACCCCTCCACTTT. The chain is built from TRBV5-4 and TRBJ1-6; 8 bases agree with TRBD1. Germline V lookup: CDR1 SGHNT, CDR2 YYREEE (reference sequence). V shed 0 bases and J 10 bases; nucleotides not matched to a gene: 3. CDR3 length: 14 amino acids.